This TCR beta chain was captured in a study of hypomethylating agent response in myelodysplastic syndrome. Overall study: TET2 mutation, the most common, occurred in about 45% of the 11 patients.

TCRdb keeps only in-frame clones here, not all; method: immunoSEQ multiplex PCR. The sample consists of 2,100 or so clones, 80% to 85% of them appearing once. This CDR3 has 13 amino acids. Germline values: CDR1 SGHAT, CDR2 FQDESV (reference sequence). The V and J ends lost 5 bases and 4 bases respectively, with 11 bases between them. Source: bone marrow, taken before or after starting hypomethylating agent treatment for myelodysplastic syndrome (not recorded which). This receptor was obtained from a human donor with myelodysplastic syndrome. V is TRBV11-1 and J is TRBJ1-2; tentatively, D is TRBD1 (6 bases). The CDR3 bases are TGTGCCAGCAGCCCAGGGGAGAGCTATGGCTACACCTTC. Its protein product is CASSPGESYGYTF. Using reference TRBV11-1 and TRBJ1-2 for the parts outside the CDR3, the full variable domain is EAEVAQSPRYKITEKSQAVAFWCDPISGHATLYWYRQILGQGPELLVQFQDESVVDDSQLPKDRFSAERLKGVDSTLKIQPAELGDSAMYLCASSPGESYGYTFGSGTRLTVV.